A single sample is the source of the 27 T cell receptor beta chains below, sequenced in a study of post-analysis software for immune sequencing data. Whole-study findings and limits: Five TRBV segments, including TRBV5-6, TRBV5-1 and TRBV20-1, were more frequent in patients than controls.

The library was made from cDNA and included unique molecular identifiers. Each CDR3 protein gets one entry after TCRdb re-called the PCR reads with MiXCR. The profile shows 350,000 to 500,000 distinct CDR3 sequences, over 30% of them singletons. These receptors have no known antigen. Sequenced input: blood. Receptors originate from a girl aged 2-10 years with multiple sclerosis.

The chain uses TRBV5-1 and TRBJ1-1; the match to TRBD1 covers 7 bases. With V trimmed by 10 bases and J by 7 bases, 16 bases remained unmatched. Germline values: CDR1 SGHRS, CDR2 YFSETQ. The CDR3 loop spans 14 amino acids. DNA for the CDR3: TGCGCCTCCGTGGGTGACCGGACAGGCATTGAAGCTTTCTTT. This sequence encodes CASVGDRTGIEAFF.

The CDR3 region has the DNA TGCGCCAGCAGGTATGCCACCGGGACAGGGGGCTCCCTTTACACTGAAGCTTTCTTT. Amino acids: CASRYATGTGGSLYTEAFF. The chain carries TRBV5-1 and TRBJ1-1; 12 positions match TRBD1. There are 19 residues in the CDR3. The J segment lost 3 bases and the V segment lost 5 bases, leaving 17 bases of the junction unmatched. The germline CDR1 and CDR2 sequences are SGHRS and YFSETQ.

Only a few counts were recorded for this clonotype. The chain recombines TRBV11-2 with TRBJ2-2; D possibly matches TRBD1 or TRBD2 (6 bases each). Trimming took off 5 bases at V and 6 bases at J, with 16 bases between the two ends. Looked up from germline, CDR1 is SGHAT and CDR2 is FQNNGV. The CDR3 is 15 residues long. The CDR3 DNA is TGTGCCAGCAGCCCACAGGGACTTGGCGCCGGGGAGCTGTTTTTT. Protein sequence: CASSPQGLGAGELFF.

This rearrangement joins TRBV27 to TRBJ2-3; 7 nucleotides agree with TRBD2. Trimming cost V 4 bases and J 0 bases; bases outside gene matches: 7. The length of the CDR3 is 16 residues. Per germline, CDR1 MNHEY and CDR2 SMNVEV (reference sequence). The DNA of the CDR3 is TGTGCCAGCAGTTCCATCGGACTAGAGAGCACAGATACGCAGTATTTT. Protein: CASSSIGLESTDTQYF.

The sample holds many counts of this clonotype. One junction end does not reproduce the germline sequence, and a read error may be involved. The V and J genes are TRBV5-1 and TRBJ1-1; D is ambiguous. Germline CDR1 reads SGHRS; CDR2 reads YFSETQ. The CDR3 contains 13 residues. The CDR3 loop is CASSSTGNTEAFF. The CDR3 coding sequence is TGTGCCAGCAGCTCGACTGGGAACACTGAAGCTTTCTTT.

V usage is TRBV20-1 and J usage is TRBJ2-1; 7 nucleotides line up with TRBD2. Germline V gene sequence: CDR1 DFQATT, CDR2 SNEGSKA (reference sequence). V trimming: 6 bases; J trimming: 2 bases; junction bases outside the gene matches: 7. This CDR3 is built from 14 residues. CDR3 bases: TGCAGTGCGGCAACTAGCGTTACCTACAATGAGCAGTTCTTC. This codes for CSAATSVTYNEQFF.

The chain couples TRBV4-3 to TRBJ2-7; D not resolved. The CDR3 extends over 13 amino acids. Trimming took 1 base from V and 6 from J, leaving 10 bases between them. CDR1 is LGHNA and CDR2 is YSLEER in the germline V gene. The CDR3 loop reads CASSQGFSREQYF. The CDR3 bases are TGCGCCAGCAGCCAAGGGTTCAGCCGCGAGCAGTACTTC.

The rearrangement joins TRBV12-3 or TRBV12-4 to TRBJ1-1; D might be TRBD1 (6 bases). The CDR3 consists of 16 residues. Trimming left V 6 bases short and J 1 base short, with 18 bases between. CDR3 DNA: TGTGCCAGCAGCCAGGACAGATCCCCTTGGAACACTGAAGCTTTCTTT. It yields the protein CASSQDRSPWNTEAFF.

This clonotype was seen more than once but under ten times. This sequence joins TRBV7-6 and TRBJ2-7, with TRBD2 as a possible D gene (6 bases). The CDR3 consists of 15 residues. Germline loops: CDR1 SGHVS, CDR2 FNYEAQ. The V end lost 4 bases, the J end lost 4 bases, and 17 bases lay between the germline ends. CDR3 nucleotides: TGTGCCAGCAGCTCCCGACTAGTAGGTTTGTACGAGCAGTACTTC. This sequence encodes CASSSRLVGLYEQYF.

The chain carries TRBV7-2 and TRBJ2-7, with TRBD2 matching 7 bases. CDR3 size: 19 residues. Per germline, CDR1 SGHTA and CDR2 FQGNSA. With V trimmed by 5 bases and J by 0 bases, 19 bases remained unmatched. The chain's CDR3 is CASSPRSSGLTLFSYEQYF. The CDR3 DNA sequence: TGTGCCAGCAGCCCGAGGAGTAGCGGGCTCACATTATTCTCCTACGAGCAGTACTTC.

This clonotype appeared a few times. The chain links TRBV7-3 to TRBJ2-3; TRBD2 aligns across 9 bases. This CDR3 has 14 amino acids. CDR1 and CDR2 from the germline V gene are SGHTA and FQGTGA. V dropped 8 bases and J dropped 3; count of bases not matched to a gene: 6. CDR3: CASSGAGGTDTQYF. Here the CDR3 DNA reads TGTGCCAGCTCAGGAGCGGGAGGAACAGATACGCAGTATTTT.

This clonotype appeared a few times. The gene calls are TRBV5-6 and TRBJ2-1; D remains ambiguous. Trimming pared 1 base from V and 0 bases from J, leaving 14 bases between. This CDR3 has 17 amino acids. Germline values: CDR1 SGHDT, CDR2 YYEEEE. The chain's CDR3 is CASSLLGPPSSYNEQFF. DNA for the CDR3: TGTGCCAGCAGCTTGTTAGGGCCGCCGAGCTCCTACAATGAGCAGTTCTTC.

This clonotype has a count of ten or more. The J gene is TRBJ2-2, the V gene TRBV6-4; unclear D gene. Germline values: CDR1 MRHNA, CDR2 SNTAGT. This CDR3 comprises 13 residues. The germline V and J ends were trimmed by 4 bases and 7 bases, with 10 bases remaining between them. Here the CDR3 DNA reads TGTGCCAGCAGTGCCCGAGAGGTCGGGGAGCTGTTTTTT. Its translation: CASSAREVGELFF.

The chain links TRBV5-1 to TRBJ2-3; D not resolved. The CDR3 runs to 18 residues. V gave up 3 bases and J gave up 2 bases, with 22 bases separating them. The germline CDR1 and CDR2 sequences are SGHRS and YFSETQ. The CDR3 protein is CASSSSVRTDLFTDTQYF. The DNA for the CDR3 is TGCGCCAGCAGCTCCTCCGTTAGGACGGATCTTTTCACAGATACGCAGTATTTT.

This rearrangement joins TRBV15 to TRBJ2-1; D uncertain. The germline V gene encodes CDR1 LNHNV and CDR2 YYDKDF (reference sequence). The V end lost 2 bases, the J end lost 1 base, and 12 bases lay between the germline ends. The CDR3 runs to 16 residues. CDR3 sequence: CATSRPTLPSYNEQFF. CDR3 DNA: TGTGCCACCAGCAGACCGACTCTTCCTTCCTACAATGAGCAGTTCTTC.

The gene calls are TRBV9 and TRBJ1-6, with a possible D match to TRBD1 (6 bases). Trimming removed 4 bases at V and 1 base at J, with 18 bases between. The CDR3 runs 18 residues. Germline V gene data show CDR1 as SGDLS and CDR2 as YYNGEE. The CDR3 DNA reads TGTGCCAGCAGCAAGCCCAGGGGAGCGGGATCCTATAATTCACCCCTCCACTTT. Its translation is CASSKPRGAGSYNSPLHF.

This chain links TRBV9 with TRBJ2-1; TRBD2 aligns across 11 bases. CDR3 length equals 16 residues. CDR1 and CDR2 from the germline V gene are SGDLS and YYNGEE. Trimming at V came to 0 bases and at J to 3 bases, leaving 2 bases not matched to a gene. CDR3 coding DNA: TGTGCCAGCAGCGTAGGAACTAGCGGGAGCTACAATGAGCAGTTCTTC. Amino acids: CASSVGTSGSYNEQFF.

This chain links TRBV4-3 with TRBJ2-1, with 8 bases matching TRBD1. Trimming removed 3 bases from V and 2 bases from J; junction bases left unmatched: 9. Germline V CDR1 and CDR2: LGHNA, YSLEER. The CDR3 loop spans 17 amino acids. Here the CDR3 reads CASSHRRTGRTYNEQFF. DNA of the CDR3: TGCGCCAGCAGCCATCGAAGGACAGGGCGGACCTACAATGAGCAGTTCTTC.

V usage is TRBV18 and J usage is TRBJ1-2, with D hard to call. This CDR3 spans 15 amino acids. Germline V CDR1 and CDR2: KGHSH, LQKENI. The V end lost 2 bases, the J end lost 7 bases, and 17 bases lay between the germline ends. CDR3 sequence (DNA): TGTGCCAGCTCACCAAGTTTATATGACCGGGCTGGCTACACCTTC. This codes for CASSPSLYDRAGYTF.

The V call is TRBV20-1, the J call TRBJ2-1; 10 bases are a match to TRBD2. The CDR3 loop spans 15 amino acids. V shed 2 bases, J shed 5 bases, and the junction held 6 bases outside the gene matches. Germline values: CDR1 DFQATT, CDR2 SNEGSKA (reference sequence). CDR3 loop: CSARRIAGGHNEQFF. The DNA for the CDR3 is TGCAGTGCTAGAAGGATAGCGGGAGGACACAATGAGCAGTTCTTC.

The chain recombines TRBV6-6 with TRBJ2-5; 9 positions agree with TRBD1. V was clipped by 6 bases and J by 11 bases; unmatched bases: 10. The length of the CDR3 is 13 residues. The germline V gene has CDR1 MNHNY and CDR2 SVGAGI (reference sequence). The DNA for the CDR3 is TGTGCCAGCAGGAGGGACAGGGTTGGGGAGCAGTACTTC. It yields the protein CASRRDRVGEQYF.

This clonotype was observed once. The chain carries TRBV5-1 and TRBJ1-1; D remains ambiguous. Looked up from germline, CDR1 is SGHRS and CDR2 is YFSETQ. The CDR3 spans 15 residues. Trimming shortened V by 0 bases and J by 0 bases, and 9 bases separated the two germline ends. The CDR3 loop is CASSLVGMVNTEAFF. In DNA, the CDR3 is TGCGCCAGCAGCTTGGTGGGAATGGTGAACACTGAAGCTTTCTTT. Drawing the rest from reference TRBV5-1 and TRBJ1-1, the complete variable domain is KAGVTQTPRYLIKTRGQQVTLSCSPISGHRSVSWYQQTPGQGLQFLFEYFSETQRNKGNFPGRFSGRQFSNSRSEMNVSTLELGDSALYLCASSLVGMVNTEAFFGQGTRLTVV.

This chain uses TRBV9 with TRBJ1-6; D is perhaps TRBD1 (6 bases). CDR3 length: 17 amino acids. CDR1 SGDLS and CDR2 YYNGEE come from the germline V gene. Deletions cut 0 bases from V and 2 bases from J, with 12 bases between. CDR3 nucleotide sequence: TGTGCCAGCAGCGTAGAAGCAGGGGCGACCTATAATTCACCCCTCCACTTT. Encoded protein: CASSVEAGATYNSPLHF.

CDR3 loop: CASSPGRVDTEAFF. DNA of the CDR3: TGCGCCAGTAGCCCCGGCAGGGTGGACACTGAAGCTTTCTTT. The chain joins TRBV5-1 to TRBJ1-1; a weak D match, TRBD1 (5 bases). The CDR3 is 14 residues long. V shed 8 bases and J shed 3 bases, with 17 bases lying between them. Germline lookup yields CDR1 SGHRS and CDR2 YFSETQ.

This clonotype was seen a few times. The chain is built from TRBV6-2 or TRBV6-3 and TRBJ2-7; 8 bases fit TRBD1. Trimming removed 7 bases from V and 0 bases from J; junction bases left unmatched: 8. This CDR3 region has 15 residues. Germline CDR1 and CDR2: MNHEY and SVGEGT. CDR3 DNA: TGTGCCAGCACCAGGACAGGGTTATTCTCCTACGAGCAGTACTTC. It is translated as CASTRTGLFSYEQYF.

Only a few counts were recorded for this clonotype. V gene TRBV28 combines with J gene TRBJ2-1; TRBD2 agrees at 12 bases. The CDR3 totals 16 residues. Germline CDR1 reads MDHEN; CDR2 reads SYDVKM. Trimming cost V 6 bases and J 8 bases; bases outside gene matches: 11. DNA for the CDR3: TGTGCCAGCAGAGGGCTAGCGGGAGGGAGCGGGTATGAGCAGTTCTTC. Protein sequence: CASRGLAGGSGYEQFF.

A note on this clonotype: At one boundary the junction diverges from the germline segment, which might be a read error. This chain joins TRBV7-2 and TRBJ2-3; TRBD2 agrees at 8 bases. CDR1 and CDR2 (germline): SGHTA, FQGNSA. The CDR3 totals 20 residues. Here the CDR3 DNA reads TGTGCCAGCAGCCCGGGGTGGGGGCTAGCGGGCGCCACTAGCACAGATATGCAGTATTTT. This encodes CASSPGWGLAGATSTDMQYF.